This entry describes one TCR beta chain. The V gene's germline CDR1 is SNHLY and CDR2 FYNNEI. This CDR3 spans 14 amino acids. Trimming stripped 7 bases from V and 0 bases from J, with 9 bases between. This sample was taken from a study of T cell responses to AZD1222 COVID-19 vaccine. The protocol was immunoSEQ multiplex PCR, while the TCRdb copy is restricted to in-frame clones and leaves out a portion. The sample consists of 130,000 to 150,000 clones, 91% of them appearing once. The sequence derives from an adult in good health. The J gene is TRBJ2-2, the V gene TRBV2, with D unresolved. The starting material was peripheral blood, obtained on day 0 of AZD1222 vaccination. The CDR3 reads CASIYSANTGELFF. The DNA of the CDR3 is TGTGCCAGCATCTACAGCGCGAACACCGGGGAGCTGTTTTTT.